Ten or more counts support the clone carrying this T cell receptor (beta chain). Its antigen remains unknown. The germline CDR1 and CDR2 sequences are DFQATT and SNEGSKA (reference sequence). CDR3 length equals 11 residues. With 4 bases removed from V and 5 bases from J, the gap between germline ends came to 8 bases. TCRdb fed the 5' RACE reads into MiXCR, producing one record per CDR3 protein. Of almost 70,000 distinct CDR3 sequences in the sample, about 6% were seen once. This specimen comes from a study of T cells after yellow fever vaccination. Study findings and constraints: Abundant clonotypes from the bulk population could get into FACS-sorted repertoires as contaminants.

This sequence was found in a man aged 18 to 30 who received the YFV17D yellow fever vaccine. Sample: CD4+ T cells sorted from PBMCs, taken more than 14 days after the first yellow fever vaccination. The chain combines TRBV20-1 with TRBJ2-5; D is possibly TRBD2 (6 bases). The CDR3: CSATGRETQYF. The CDR3 coding sequence is TGCAGTGCTACGGGGAGGGAGACCCAGTACTTC.